These 9 T cell receptor beta chains share one sample of origin, sequenced in a study of OX40 agonist ivuxolimab in advanced cancers. Method: immunoSEQ multiplex PCR; TCRdb's copy keeps in-frame clones and lacks some. This table holds roughly 49,000 clones, around 90% found once. This sample comprised CD4+ or CD8+ T cells sorted from blood, obtained in a trial of the OX40 agonist ivuxolimab. The receptors here all came from an adult with an advanced solid tumor such as melanoma, head and neck, liver or kidney cancer.

The gene calls are TRBV25-1 and TRBJ1-4; no clear D gene. V was shortened by 2 bases and J by 2 bases, with 9 bases between the two germline ends. Per the germline V gene, CDR1 is MGHDK and CDR2 is SYGVNS. The CDR3 runs to 15 residues. CDR3 nucleotide sequence: TGTGCCAGCAGTGAAGGAGTTGGTACTAATGAAAAACTGTTTTTT. The encoded protein is CASSEGVGTNEKLFF.

The rearrangement uses TRBV28 and TRBJ2-7, with TRBD2 matching 9 bases. CDR3 length: 15 residues. Germline lookup yields CDR1 MDHEN and CDR2 SYDVKM. J was trimmed by 4 bases and V by 5 bases; bases with no gene match: 9. CDR3 sequence reads: CASSPQAGGTYEQYF. CDR3 coding DNA: TGTGCCAGCAGTCCACAAGCGGGAGGTACGTACGAGCAGTACTTC.

This chain uses TRBV6-1 with TRBJ2-3; TRBD1 or TRBD2 may be the D gene (5 bases each). V was trimmed by 3 bases and J by 1 base, leaving 14 bases between them. Germline V gene data show CDR1 as MNHNS and CDR2 as SASEGT. This CDR3 region has 16 residues. Written as DNA, the CDR3 is TGTGCCAGCAGTGACCCCGGGGACCGTGGCACAGATACGCAGTATTTT. Translating gives CASSDPGDRGTDTQYF.

The rearrangement uses TRBV5-6 and TRBJ1-2; D not certain. The CDR3 length is 14 residues. V dropped 2 bases and J dropped 3 bases, with 11 bases sitting between them. CDR1 is SGHDT, CDR2 YYEEEE, per germline. This CDR3 is CASSFGLGDYGYTF. The DNA of the CDR3 is TGTGCCAGCAGCTTCGGACTGGGAGACTATGGCTACACCTTC.

J is TRBJ1-1 and V is TRBV7-2, with D possibly matching TRBD1 (5 bases). CDR3 length: 16 amino acids. Germline CDR1 and CDR2: SGHTA and FQGNSA. V lost 0 bases, J lost 1 base, and 12 bases lay in between. CDR3 in amino acids: CASSLAGRGANTEAFF. CDR3 nucleotides: TGTGCCAGCAGCTTAGCGGGGCGGGGAGCGAACACTGAAGCTTTCTTT.

The rearrangement joins TRBV6-1 to TRBJ2-5; D is ambiguous. The V and J ends lost 1 base and 5 bases respectively, with 14 bases between them. The CDR3 length is 15 residues. Germline CDR1 MNHNS, CDR2 SASEGT. CDR3 sequence reads: CASSEGTREEETQYF. The CDR3 DNA follows: TGTGCCAGCAGTGAAGGAACTCGCGAAGAGGAGACCCAGTACTTC.

The rearrangement uses TRBV19 and TRBJ1-5, with D unclear. This CDR3 is 14 amino acids long. V was cut by 10 bases and J by 0 bases, with 13 bases left in between. In germline, CDR1 is LNHDA, CDR2 SQIVND (reference sequence). This chain's CDR3 is CATRTANSNQPQHF. As DNA, the CDR3 is TGTGCCACCAGGACGGCCAATAGCAATCAGCCCCAGCATTTT.

The genes are TRBV2 and TRBJ1-1; unclear D gene. Per the germline V gene, CDR1 is SNHLY and CDR2 is FYNNEI. V shed 1 base and J shed 1 base, with 7 bases lying between them. The CDR3 totals 14 residues. CDR3 nucleotides: TGTGCCAGCAGTGAAGACAGAGGGAACACTGAAGCTTTCTTT. Residues: CASSEDRGNTEAFF.

The chain uses TRBV5-1 and TRBJ1-1; no definite D call. This CDR3 spans 14 amino acids. Looked up from germline, CDR1 is SGHRS and CDR2 is YFSETQ. V lost 2 bases and J 2 bases, leaving 10 bases between the germline ends. The CDR3 region has the DNA TGCGCCAGCAGCTTCCTAATCGACAACACTGAAGCTTTCTTT. Protein: CASSFLIDNTEAFF.